The T cell receptor beta chain under discussion was sequenced for a study of blood T cells in healthy people across ages. This clonotype turned up a few times. The authors ran a second PCR of about 7 to 12 cycles using a sample-barcoded 5' primer and a J-beta primer mix. Tags on each cDNA molecule came from a template-switch adaptor with 12 random nucleotides. TCRdb fed the 5' RACE reads into MiXCR, producing one record per CDR3 protein. The sample consists of approximately 1.5 million distinct CDR3 sequences, roughly 43% of them appearing once. The CDR3 spans 13 residues. V lost 3 bases to trimming and J lost 4 bases, with 7 bases between them. Each sample yielded at least 6.5 million isolated PBMCs.

The chain is built from TRBV12-3 or TRBV12-4 and TRBJ1-5; D is unclear. The sample comprised blood. The receptor was isolated from a woman aged 18-29 years in good health. CDR3 sequence reads: CASSLWENQPQHF. The CDR3 nucleotides are TGTGCCAGCAGTTTGTGGGAGAATCAGCCCCAGCATTTT.